This is a list of T cell receptor beta chains from one sample in a study of vaccination effects on CD4 cells after COVID-19. Only in-frame clones appear in the TCRdb table, and some are missing; sequencing was by immunoSEQ multiplex PCR. The table records roughly 25,000 clones, over 55% of them present only once. These receptors' targets are unknown. The specimen was CD4+ T cells from PBMCs cultured with HCoV-OC43 spike peptides, collected before COVID-19 vaccination. Receptor source: a human donor who received a COVID-19 vaccine. CDR3s include the opening cysteine and the closing phenylalanine or tryptophan. A D gene is named only where the DNA matches it firmly. Size tells how often a clone was seen (once, few, many) or the class of an expanded clone, and some rows leave it out.

v_gene	abundance	d_gene	j_gene	CDR3aa	CDR3nt
TRBV5-1	NA	NA	TRBJ2-3	CASSLGSMSRADTQYF	TGCGCCAGCAGCTTGGGGTCCATGTCAAGGGCAGATACGCAGTATTTT
TRBV24-1	NA	NA	TRBJ2-5	CATSDRAVQETQYF	TGTGCCACCAGTGACCGAGCGGTCCAAGAGACCCAGTACTTC
TRBV14	few	NA	TRBJ2-3	CASSIQGRGKDTQYF	TGTGCCAGCAGCATACAGGGCCGGGGGAAAGATACGCAGTATTTT
TRBV7-9	few	NA	TRBJ1-3	CASSLRSSGNTIYF	TGTGCCAGCAGCTTACGGAGCTCTGGAAACACCATATATTTT
TRBV6-5	NA	NA	TRBJ2-3	CAREFFTDTQYF	TGTGCCAGAGAGTTCTTCACAGATACGCAGTATTTT
TRBV7-5	NA	NA	TRBJ1-4	CVRSPEQGGEKLFF	TGTGTCAGAAGCCCCGAGCAGGGAGGGGAAAAACTGTTTTTT
TRBV3-1/TRBV3-2	NA	NA	TRBJ2-2	CASSRPLGGVNTGELFF	TGTGCCAGCAGCCGGCCGTTAGGCGGGGTGAACACCGGGGAGCTGTTTTTT
TRBV6-5	NA	NA	TRBJ1-2	CASRPDINYGYTF	TGTGCCAGCAGGCCCGATATAAACTATGGCTACACCTTC
TRBV10-3	once	TRBD2	TRBJ2-7	CAISSGTSSDEQYF	TGTGCCATCAGTTCCGGGACTAGCTCTGACGAGCAGTACTTC
TRBV5-8	once	NA	TRBJ1-5	CASSLGSTHSNQPQHF	TGTGCCAGCAGCTTGGGGTCAACCCATAGCAATCAGCCCCAGCATTTT
TRBV9	few	NA	TRBJ2-1	CASSVDGGASYNEQFF	TGTGCCAGCAGCGTAGACGGGGGCGCCTCCTACAATGAGCAGTTCTTC
TRBV5-5	NA	NA	TRBJ2-2	CASSPLGGVNTGELFF	TGTGCCAGCAGCCCCCTAGGCGGGGTAAACACCGGGGAGCTGTTTTTT
TRBV2	NA	TRBD1	TRBJ1-4	CASRLRDSFNEKLFF	TGTGCCAGCAGGCTCCGGGACAGCTTTAATGAAAAACTGTTTTTT
TRBV5-1	NA	NA	TRBJ1-1	CATTKRVTEAFF	TGCGCCACCACCAAAAGGGTTACTGAAGCTTTCTTT
TRBV2	NA	NA	TRBJ1-3	CASGRAGPSGNTIYF	TGTGCCAGCGGTCGAGCAGGGCCTTCTGGAAACACCATATATTTT
TRBV3-1/TRBV3-2	NA	NA	TRBJ1-2	CASSQPGGNRYTF	TGTGCCAGCAGCCAACCAGGCGGTAATCGCTACACCTTC
TRBV30	NA	TRBD1	TRBJ2-3	CAWKKGAGTDTQYF	TGTGCCTGGAAGAAGGGGGCGGGCACAGATACGCAGTATTTT
TRBV5-1	NA	TRBD1	TRBJ1-1	CASSPDRVRRTEAFF	TGCGCCAGCAGCCCGGACAGGGTGAGACGGACTGAAGCTTTCTTT
TRBV11-3	NA	TRBD2	TRBJ2-1	CASSRTSGIGEQFF	TGTGCCAGCAGTCGGACTAGCGGGATTGGTGAGCAGTTCTTC
TRBV5-1	NA	TRBD1	TRBJ2-7	CASSVRTGKDEQYF	TGCGCCAGCAGCGTTCGGACAGGGAAGGACGAGCAGTACTTC
TRBV6-5	few	NA	TRBJ1-1	CASSYSRVSRGTEAFF	TGTGCCAGCAGTTACTCGAGGGTGTCAAGAGGCACTGAAGCTTTCTTT
TRBV7-9	NA	NA	TRBJ2-5	CASGGETQYF	TGTGCCAGCGGGGGAGAGACCCAGTACTTC
TRBV5-6	NA	TRBD1	TRBJ1-6	CASSLRTTGVDNSPLHF	TGTGCCAGCAGCTTGCGGACTACAGGGGTTGATAATTCACCCCTCCACTTT
TRBV6-1	NA	NA	TRBJ2-3	CASSGLQGIGTDTQYF	TGTGCCAGCAGTGGACTACAGGGAATCGGCACAGATACGCAGTATTTT
TRBV7-8	NA	NA	TRBJ1-1	CASSLSWPNTEAFF	TGTGCCAGCAGCCTTTCCTGGCCAAACACTGAAGCTTTCTTT
TRBV19	NA	TRBD1	TRBJ1-2	CASSSMNRGLVDGYTF	TGTGCCAGTAGTAGTATGAACAGGGGGCTAGTGGATGGCTACACCTTC
TRBV11-2	NA	TRBD1	TRBJ2-1	CASSLVRGNPYNEQFF	TGTGCCAGCAGCTTAGTCAGGGGGAACCCCTACAATGAGCAGTTCTTC
TRBV6-2/TRBV6-3	NA	TRBD2	TRBJ2-5	CASSYPRGEKETQYF	TGTGCCAGCAGTTACCCGCGGGGGGAAAAAGAGACCCAGTACTTC
TRBV11-2	once	NA	TRBJ1-3	CATQKYERYTIYF	TGTGCCACACAAAAGTATGAGCGATACACCATATATTTT
TRBV14	NA	TRBD1	TRBJ2-5	CASSRRGTGGETQYF	TGTGCCAGCAGCCGAAGAGGGACAGGGGGAGAGACCCAGTACTTC
TRBV3-1/TRBV3-2	NA	TRBD1	TRBJ1-1	CASSPDRAHEAFF	TGTGCCAGCAGCCCGGACAGGGCCCATGAAGCTTTCTTT
TRBV6-5	NA	NA	TRBJ2-6	CASSYFPGSGANVLTF	TGTGCCAGCAGTTACTTTCCAGGGTCTGGGGCCAACGTCCTGACTTTC
TRBV10-2	NA	NA	TRBJ2-1	CASSGGPLYNEQFF	TGCGCCAGTAGTGGAGGCCCCCTTTACAATGAGCAGTTCTTC
TRBV2	NA	TRBD1	TRBJ1-2	CASTGGEYGYTF	TGTGCCAGCACAGGGGGAGAATATGGCTACACCTTC
TRBV7-9	NA	NA	TRBJ2-7	CASSSYKPDRMGEQYF	TGTGCCAGCAGCTCGTACAAACCCGACAGGATGGGCGAGCAGTACTTC
TRBV2	NA	TRBD1	TRBJ1-2	CASSALGQIYGYTF	TGTGCCAGCAGTGCCCTGGGACAGATCTATGGCTACACCTTC
TRBV5-1	NA	TRBD2	TRBJ2-1	CASSGGGGAGTYNEQFF	TGCGCCAGCAGCGGTGGCGGGGGGGCAGGGACCTACAATGAGCAGTTCTTC
TRBV3-1/TRBV3-2	NA	TRBD1	TRBJ2-4	CASSQDLTGAKNIQYF	TGTGCCAGCAGCCAAGATTTGACAGGGGCCAAAAACATTCAGTACTTC
TRBV19	once	NA	TRBJ1-3	CASRDPGQRLYF	TGTGCCAGTAGGGATCCGGGGCAGAGGTTATATTTT
TRBV2	NA	TRBD2	TRBJ2-1	CASSAAGGYNEQFF	TGTGCCAGCAGCGCAGCGGGAGGGTACAATGAGCAGTTCTTC
TRBV6-1	few	TRBD1	TRBJ2-7	CASSEPGTGSYEQYF	TGTGCCAGCAGTGAGCCAGGGACAGGGTCCTACGAGCAGTACTTC
TRBV28	NA	TRBD1	TRBJ1-1	CASSGGTGENTEAFF	TGTGCCAGCAGTGGGGGGACAGGCGAGAACACTGAAGCTTTCTTT
TRBV23-1	medium-sized	TRBD2	TRBJ2-7	CASSQLTSGSLSPRTTYEQYF	TGCGCCAGCAGTCAATTAACTAGCGGGAGTTTGTCCCCGAGAACTACTTACGAGCAGTACTTC
TRBV20-1	once	TRBD2	TRBJ2-7	CSASGWREGDEQYF	TGCAGTGCTAGTGGGTGGCGGGAGGGCGACGAGCAGTACTTC
TRBV5-1	NA	TRBD1	TRBJ2-2	CASSLVQGAGELFF	TGCGCCAGCAGCTTGGTACAGGGGGCCGGGGAGCTGTTTTTT
TRBV3-1/TRBV3-2	NA	NA	TRBJ1-2	CASSQESRLYGYTF	TGTGCCAGCAGCCAAGAAAGTAGACTCTATGGCTACACCTTC
TRBV5-1	NA	NA	TRBJ1-1	CASSFEGGRSGDTEAFF	TGCGCCAGCAGCTTCGAGGGAGGTCGGTCAGGGGACACTGAAGCTTTCTTT
TRBV4-1	NA	NA	TRBJ1-2	CASSPRVSEANYGYTF	TGCGCCAGCAGCCCCAGGGTCTCAGAAGCTAACTATGGCTACACCTTC
TRBV6-5	NA	NA	TRBJ1-2	CASSPGLVYGYTF	TGTGCCAGCAGCCCGGGACTCGTCTATGGCTACACCTTC
TRBV3-1/TRBV3-2	few	NA	TRBJ2-3	CASSPGGSDTQYF	TGTGCCAGCAGCCCTGGCGGATCAGATACGCAGTATTTT
TRBV3-1/TRBV3-2	NA	TRBD2	TRBJ2-1	CASSYGGRLAGGSSYNEQFF	TGTGCCAGCAGCTACGGAGGGAGGCTAGCGGGGGGGAGCTCCTACAATGAGCAGTTCTTC
TRBV5-1	NA	TRBD2	TRBJ2-1	CASSLPSGGANEQFF	TGCGCCAGCAGCTTGCCTAGCGGGGGGGCAAATGAGCAGTTCTTC
TRBV5-4	NA	TRBD2	TRBJ2-7	CASSLELAGDHEQYF	TGTGCCAGCAGCTTGGAGCTAGCGGGGGACCACGAGCAGTACTTC
TRBV7-8	NA	TRBD1	TRBJ1-1	CASSFQGETEAFF	TGTGCCAGCAGCTTTCAGGGGGAGACTGAAGCTTTCTTT
TRBV11-3	NA	TRBD2	TRBJ2-1	CASSSRWAGTSGRGYNEQFF	TGTGCCAGCAGCTCTCGGTGGGCAGGGACTAGCGGGAGAGGCTACAATGAGCAGTTCTTC
TRBV6-5	NA	TRBD1	TRBJ2-7	CASSPTGEIYEQYF	TGTGCCAGCAGTCCGACAGGGGAAATCTACGAGCAGTACTTC
TRBV11-2	NA	NA	TRBJ2-2	CASSLAPRVKGGFTGELFF	TGTGCCAGCAGCTTAGCTCCGCGGGTTAAAGGGGGATTCACCGGGGAGCTGTTTTTT
TRBV3-1/TRBV3-2	NA	TRBD1	TRBJ2-7	CASSHRTGGFSYEQYF	TGTGCCAGCAGCCATCGGACAGGGGGATTTTCCTACGAGCAGTACTTC
TRBV5-8	NA	NA	TRBJ1-2	CASSLKWGREGYGYTF	TGTGCCAGCAGCTTGAAGTGGGGCAGGGAAGGGTATGGCTACACCTTC